A selection of T cell receptor beta chains follows, all from one sample in a study of T-cell reconstitution after alpha-beta-depleted transplantation in children. TCRdb analysed the PCR reads with MiXCR anew, one entry per CDR3 protein. The sample carries a few hundred thousand distinct CDR3 sequences, around 13% recorded once. Sample: PBMCs from the stem cell graft donor, taken from the stem cell graft. The source is a human donor who donated a stem cell graft to a child with combined immunodeficiency. Each CDR3 is given with its conserved first and last residue. A D gene is named only where the DNA matches it firmly. Size is stated for part of the rows, as once, few or many counts, or as a class when the clone is expanded.

NA	TRBV4-3	few	TRBJ1-1	TGCGCCAGCAGCCAAGATTGGGGGGGCTGGACTGAAGCTTTCTTT	CASSQDWGGWTEAFF
NA	TRBV20-1	few	TRBJ2-3	TGCAGTGCTATGCAACCCGGGACACTCACAGATACGCAGTATTTT	CSAMQPGTLTDTQYF
NA	TRBV6-1	NA	TRBJ2-7	TGTGCCAGCAGGACAGGTAACTCCTACGAGCAGTACTTC	CASRTGNSYEQYF
NA	TRBV20-1	few	TRBJ2-2	TGCAGTGCTAGAAGAAGGGGGACCGGGGAGCTGTTTTTT	CSARRRGTGELFF
NA	TRBV13	many	TRBJ2-3	TGTGCCAGCAGCCCCGACCCTACAGGGAACAGCACAGATACGCAGTATTTT	CASSPDPTGNSTDTQYF
NA	TRBV18	NA	TRBJ2-5	TGTGCCAGCTCAGGGTCATACGATACCGGGACGGACCAAGAGACCCAGTACTTC	CASSGSYDTGTDQETQYF
NA	TRBV25-1	NA	TRBJ2-7	TGTGCCAGCAGTGAAATAGCTGGGGGTGGATACGAGCAGTACTTC	CASSEIAGGGYEQYF
NA	TRBV19	NA	TRBJ2-1	TGTGCCAGTAGGCGGTCCTTAGGGGCTTTCAGCTCCTACAATGAGCAGTTCTTC	CASRRSLGAFSSYNEQFF
NA	TRBV6-1	few	TRBJ1-4	TGTGCCAGCAGCCGTACAAGACCAGCTGAAAAACTGTTTTTT	CASSRTRPAEKLFF
NA	TRBV4-3	NA	TRBJ2-3	TGCGCCAGCAGCCAAGACCGTTTGGGATCCACAGATACGCAGTATTTT	CASSQDRLGSTDTQYF
TRBD2	TRBV3-1	NA	TRBJ2-5	TGTGCCAGCAGCCAAGTTGCCCTAGCGGGGGGGACCCAGTACTTC	CASSQVALAGGTQYF
NA	TRBV7-2	many	TRBJ2-2	TGTGCCAGCAGCTTAACGGCAGGGTTAGACGGGGAGCTGTTTTTT	CASSLTAGLDGELFF